Here is one TCR beta chain with its context. Clinical symptoms, serum thyroxine, TRAb, thyroid ultrasound and orbital computed tomography informed diagnoses. Trimming took 2 bases from V and 0 from J, leaving 8 bases between them. This CDR3 has 15 residues. Germline V gene sequence: CDR1 SGHTA, CDR2 FQGTGA. Template material for amplifying TCR beta CDR3 regions consisted of RNA transcripts. The study used the HTBI primer set for a first-round RT-PCR of the TCR CDR3. MiXCR, applied by TCRdb to the multiplex PCR reads, yields one record per CDR3 protein. The sample contains 450,000 to 700,000 distinct CDR3 sequences, 35% to 55% of which appear only once. This record belongs to a study of T cells in Graves' hyperthyroidism and ophthalmopathy.

The specimen sequenced was peripheral blood or thyroid tissue (not recorded which). The receptor's source is an adult woman with Graves' disease, either hyperthyroidism or ophthalmopathy (not recorded which). The rearrangement joins TRBV7-3 to TRBJ2-1; the D is unclear. CDR3 in amino acids: CASSLRRSSYNEQFF. The CDR3 DNA reads TGTGCCAGCAGCTTACGCAGGAGCTCCTACAATGAGCAGTTCTTC. Variable domain in full (rest from reference TRBV7-3 and TRBJ2-1): GAGVSQTPSNKVTEKGKYVELRCDPISGHTALYWYRQSLGQGPEFLIYFQGTGAADDSGLPNDRFFAVRPEGSVSTLKIQRTERGDSAVYLCASSLRRSSYNEQFFGPGTRLTVL.